The 13 T cell receptor beta chains below all came from one sample that was sequenced in a study of technical replicates of blood from several donors. Sequenced by immunoSEQ multiplex PCR; TCRdb stores in-frame clones only, minus some. The sample has tens of thousands of clones, 91% seen once. The sequencing input was PBMCs. The receptors originated from a human donor in good health. Some clones in this sample may be carry-over from other donors' samples.

This sequence joins TRBV4-1 and TRBJ1-6; 9 positions agree with TRBD1. With 6 bases clipped from V and 4 bases from J, the junction kept 10 bases outside the gene matches. The CDR3 spans 17 residues. The V gene's germline CDR1 is MGHRA and CDR2 YSYEKL. The CDR3 DNA follows: TGCGCCAGCAGAACCTTACAGGGGGCCAAATATAATTCACCCCTCCACTTT. Translation gives CASRTLQGAKYNSPLHF.

The chain links TRBV5-1 to TRBJ2-7, with 11 bases lining up with TRBD2. Germline V CDR1 and CDR2: SGHRS, YFSETQ. J lost 4 bases, V lost 5 bases, and 11 bases had no gene match. The CDR3 loop spans 16 amino acids. CDR3 in DNA: TGCGCCAGCAGGGCGGGGACTAGCGGACCGGGGTACGAGCAGTACTTC. This sequence encodes CASRAGTSGPGYEQYF.

This chain links TRBV5-4 with TRBJ1-1; TRBD1 matches 9 bases. Germline lookup yields CDR1 SGHNT and CDR2 YYREEE (reference sequence). V trimming: 2 bases; J trimming: 2 bases; junction bases outside the gene matches: 7. CDR3 length equals 16 residues. The CDR3 region has the DNA TGTGCCAGCAGCTTAGGACAGGGGATACTTAACACTGAAGCTTTCTTT. It codes for CASSLGQGILNTEAFF. Complete variable domain (other parts from reference TRBV5-4 and TRBJ1-1): ETGVTQSPTHLIKTRGQQVTLRCSSQSGHNTVSWYQQALGQGPQFIFQYYREEENGRGNFPPRFSGLQFPNYSSELNVNALELDDSALYLCASSLGQGILNTEAFFGQGTRLTVV.

This chain links TRBV7-2 with TRBJ2-3; TRBD2 agrees at 13 bases. This CDR3 is 19 amino acids long. Germline CDR1 and CDR2: SGHTA and FQGNSA. J gave up 6 bases and V 2 bases, and 14 bases lay outside the gene matches. CDR3 loop: CASSLRAPGLAGPGDTQYF. The CDR3 DNA reads TGTGCCAGCAGCTTAAGGGCCCCGGGACTAGCGGGGCCGGGCGATACGCAGTATTTT.

This chain uses TRBV7-9 with TRBJ2-3; 11 bases fit TRBD2. The germline CDR1 and CDR2 sequences are SEHNR and FQNEAQ (reference sequence). The V gene end was trimmed by 3 bases and the J gene end by 0 bases; junction bases not matched to a gene: 5. This CDR3 contains 17 residues. CDR3 sequence: CASSFSSGGMSTDTQYF. CDR3 in DNA: TGTGCCAGCAGCTTCTCTAGCGGGGGGATGAGCACAGATACGCAGTATTTT.

The DNA of the CDR3 is TGCGCCAGCAGCCAACAGGGGGATAACTATGGCTACACCTTC. Translated: CASSQQGDNYGYTF. The chain joins TRBV5-1 to TRBJ1-2; 8 bases match TRBD1. Looked up from germline, CDR1 is SGHRS and CDR2 is YFSETQ. The CDR3 is 14 residues long. Trimming removed 4 bases from V and 1 base from J; junction bases left unmatched: 3.

This chain uses TRBV5-1 with TRBJ1-2; TRBD1 aligns across 9 bases. This CDR3 has 15 amino acids. After removal of 1 base from V and 6 bases from J, the junction contained 7 bases not matched to a gene. Per germline, CDR1 SGHRS and CDR2 YFSETQ. The CDR3 region has the DNA TGCGCCAGCAGCTTGACAGGGGGCTTGGTCGATGGCTACACCTTC. Protein: CASSLTGGLVDGYTF. Based on the CDR3 plus reference TRBV5-1 and TRBJ1-2, the full variable domain is KAGVTQTPRYLIKTRGQQVTLSCSPISGHRSVSWYQQTPGQGLQFLFEYFSETQRNKGNFPGRFSGRQFSNSRSEMNVSTLELGDSALYLCASSLTGGLVDGYTFGSGTRLTVV.

V is TRBV29-1 and J is TRBJ1-1; maybe TRBD1 (6 bases). This CDR3 is 13 amino acids long. V lost 1 base and J lost 3, with 9 bases in between. Per the germline V gene, CDR1 is SQVTM and CDR2 is ANQGSEA. As DNA, the CDR3 is TGCAGCGTTGAAGGACAGGAGGACACTGAAGCTTTCTTT. Encoded protein: CSVEGQEDTEAFF. Full variable domain (outside the CDR3, taken from reference TRBV29-1 and TRBJ1-1): SAVISQKPSRDICQRGTSLTIQCQVDSQVTMMFWYRQQPGQSLTLIATANQGSEATYESGFVIDKFPISRPNLTFSTLTVSNMSPEDSSIYLCSVEGQEDTEAFFGQGTRLTVV.

The V gene is TRBV18, the J gene TRBJ2-1, with TRBD1 matching over 9 bases. The CDR3 consists of 21 residues. The germline CDR1 and CDR2 sequences are KGHSH and LQKENI. V lost 3 bases and J lost 3; bases outside the gene matches: 21. The CDR3 sequence is CASSPPPGQGRSGMVYNEQFF. The CDR3 coding sequence is TGTGCCAGCTCACCGCCGCCGGGACAGGGTCGATCAGGGATGGTCTACAATGAGCAGTTCTTC.

The chain is built from TRBV7-2 and TRBJ1-6; 7 positions agree with TRBD1. V shed 5 bases, J shed 14 bases, and the junction held 9 bases outside the gene matches. This CDR3 region has 13 residues. Germline V gene lookup returns CDR1 SGHTA and CDR2 FQGNSA. DNA for the CDR3: TGTGCCAGCAGCACCGGGACAGCTTTCACCCTCCACTTT. Protein: CASSTGTAFTLHF.

The chain combines TRBV18 with TRBJ2-7; 8 nucleotides agree with TRBD1. CDR3 size: 14 residues. The V gene end was trimmed by 6 bases and the J gene end by 1 base; junction bases not matched to a gene: 5. The germline gives CDR1 KGHSH, CDR2 LQKENI. CDR3 in DNA: TGTGCCAGCTCCCCAGGGGGCGCGTCCTACGAGCAGTACTTC. Its protein is CASSPGGASYEQYF.

The V gene is TRBV7-9, the J gene TRBJ2-7; 7 bases fit TRBD1. Germline values: CDR1 SEHNR, CDR2 FQNEAQ (reference sequence). The junction had 4 bases not matched to a gene; V was cut back by 0 bases and J by 2 bases. This CDR3 has 15 amino acids. CDR3 region: CASSLAYGQAYEQYF. The CDR3 DNA sequence: TGTGCCAGCAGCTTAGCGTACGGACAGGCCTACGAGCAGTACTTC.

V and J are TRBV14 and TRBJ2-7, with 11 bases lining up with TRBD2. The CDR3 is 19 amino acids. Germline CDR1 SGHDN, CDR2 FVKESK. Unmatched junction bases numbered 10, after V lost 0 bases and J lost 0 bases. This CDR3 reads CASSQDSGRDFVSSYEQYF. The CDR3 DNA reads TGTGCCAGCAGCCAAGATAGCGGGAGGGATTTCGTCAGCTCCTACGAGCAGTACTTC.